A single T cell receptor (beta chain) is shown here with its context. Its specificity is unknown. The CDR3 runs 14 residues. Trimming left V 3 bases short and J 0 bases short, with 8 bases between. Germline CDR1 and CDR2: MNHNY and SVGAGI (reference sequence). For TCR, cDNA came from 5'RACE template switching, which added a universal primer site and UMIs. TCRdb passed the 5' RACE reads through MiXCR, listing each CDR3 protein once. The sample holds approximately 330,000 distinct CDR3 sequences; roughly an eighth are singletons and the top ten take approximately 3.4%. This record comes from a study of T cells after yellow fever vaccination. Overall study: Libraries from low-cell-number fractions were prepared with the SMART-Seq v4 Ultra Low Input RNA kit. Regarding the study as a whole: Abundant clonotypes from the bulk population could have been carried over as contaminants into FACS-sorted repertoires.

The V gene is TRBV6-6, the J gene TRBJ1-1, with D perhaps TRBD1 (5 bases). The sequences come from CD4+ T cells sorted from PBMCs, collected 15 days after the yellow fever booster vaccination. This TCR derives from a man between 18 and 35 years old who received the YFV17D yellow fever vaccine. The CDR3 loop is CASSYGQLNTEAFF. CDR3 bases: TGTGCCAGCAGTTATGGACAACTGAACACTGAAGCTTTCTTT.